Given below is one T cell receptor beta chain in context. It was with 60 Vbeta and 13 Jbeta primers that the PCR ran. Here immunoSEQ multiplex PCR was the method, and the copy in TCRdb shows in-frame clones only, minus some. The data hold tens of thousands of clones, with just under 80% observed a single time. The germline V gene encodes CDR1 SGHTA and CDR2 FQGNSA. The trim removed 3 bases at V and 2 bases at J, leaving 4 bases unmatched. This CDR3 spans 14 amino acids. The sample belongs to a study of cytomegalovirus exposure and HLA in healthy donors. The chain carries TRBV7-2 and TRBJ2-7; 7 nucleotides match TRBD2. This receptor was identified in a man aged 25-45 years in good health and CMV-seronegative. Sequenced input: PBMCs. The CDR3, as DNA: TGTGCCAGCAGCTTGCGGGAGAGGGCCTACGAGCAGTACTTC. Residues: CASSLRERAYEQYF.